This T cell receptor beta chain was captured by sequencing in a study of blood T cell repertoires in COVID-19 (TCRdb year 2020). Looking at the study overall: Collaborator samples came from the United States, Italy and Spain and covered acute and convalescent phases of COVID-19. The dataset comprised deeply sampled blood TCRbeta repertoires from subjects exposed to, actively infected with, or recovered from COVID-19. A de-identified subject ID, COVID-19 status, age in years and sex were almost always included in the sample metadata. Where available, HLA class I and class II types were obtained from metadata supplied by the sample provider rather than from assay-based typing. The repertoires were released in a freely available public database meant as a resource for research on the immune response to SARS-CoV-2. The material from the prospective study consisted of cDNA or gDNA derived from T cells, B-cell-depleted T cells, or PBMCs. The samples were drawn from the first 160 participants of the ongoing ImmuneRACE study and from more than 1,000 subjects provided by 6 global collaborators.

Worth noting for this clone: The target of this receptor is not known. Base qualities are not provided; no much larger clone lies one nucleotide away.

CDR1 and CDR2 are drawn from the germline V gene: SGHRS, YFSETQ. The CDR3 runs 11 residues from the cysteine to the phenylalanine. The retained sequence is limited to the CDR3, 33 bases, with the frame set at the first base. V loses 2 bases of germline sequence and J loses 7 bases, and the interval between the two ends is 3 bases. Another Seattle source contributed samples from volunteer blood donors who had recovered from COVID-19. The collaborating institutions used their own protocols to collect whole blood in K2EDTA tubes. Collaborator samples were shipped for TCRbeta analysis as frozen whole blood, isolated PBMCs, or DNA extracted from either sample type. Overall study outcomes, separate from this receptor: The amount of clinical and demographic metadata varied by source and participant and was provided uncurated.

The immunoSEQ Assay, a bias-controlled multiplex PCR, was used to amplify TCRbeta CDR3 regions from genomic DNA. For the original study's pipeline: The number of nucleated cells in each sample was estimated from the amplification of reference gene primers within the assay. To quantify the absolute abundance of each unique TCRbeta CDR3 rearrangement, sequence reads were collapsed and filtered. For each sample, productive Simpson clonality was calculated as the square root of Simpson's diversity index over productive rearrangements. TCRdb mirrors the immuneACCESS table, restricted to in-frame sequences. Some clones are absent from its copies; in checked studies, under half trace to an unresolved V gene, and the reason for the others is unknown. The V and J calls and clone size were taken over from that table, and D and trimming were inferred from the DNA. Counted in this sample were 150,000 to 200,000 clones; about 87% of them appeared once. The top ten constitute 0.7% to 0.9% of the sample.

The sequenced sample consisted of peripheral blood. The chain employs TRBV5-1 and TRBJ2-2, with no confident D gene call. The receptor was isolated from a woman aged 18-35 years who had recovered from COVID-19. Read as DNA, the sequence is TGCGCCAGCAGCTTCGGCGGGGAGCTGTTTTTT. The resulting protein is CASSFGGELFF.